Included here is one T cell receptor beta chain sequence, with context. This clonotype was observed many times. No cognate antigen has been identified for it. One base away there is no much larger clone; base qualities are not given. These data come from a study of breast tumors, draining lymph nodes, adjacent tissues (dated by TCRdb to 2015 to 2016). With regard to the full study: TCR beta repertoires were compared across tumor, adjacent nontumor tissue and axillary lymph nodes obtained from breast cancer patients. The study was designed to assess the relationships and possible T-cell exchange between tumor, surrounding tissue and draining lymph node repertoires in human breast cancer. Summary of the overall study and its limitations: Tumor and nontumor tissue repertoires were significantly more similar in luminal-like than in basal-like breast cancer. T-cell repertoire diversity in tumors was found to be lower than in lymph nodes but higher than in nontumor tissue, and preferential V and J gene usage was observed. The conclusion that tumor T cells originate in lymph nodes was framed as consistent with a hypothesis rather than directly demonstrated. The data were judged consistent with most tumor T cells deriving from the lymph node and then expanding within tumor tissue.

Reading the germline V gene gives CDR1 SGHRS and CDR2 YFSETQ. The CDR3 sequence holds 14 residues, the cysteine and phenylalanine included. The only DNA kept is the CDR3, 42 bases in frame from the first base. V is cut by 1 base and J by 3 bases, and the space between the germline ends is 11 bases. The sequencer was an Illumina HiSeq 2000. TCR beta chain libraries were generated by multiplex PCR amplification. The amplified TCR beta chain products were analyzed by high-throughput sequencing. The public sequencing data were trimmed at Q25 with fastp and processed into clonotypes with MiXCR by TCRdb, which kept only in-frame beta chains. All rows with the same CDR3 protein become a single entry with the most common DNA and genes. The sample table lists about 35,000 distinct CDR3 sequences, just over 35% of them with a count of one. Together, the top ten hold approximately 10% of the sample.

The sequenced material came from breast tumor tissue. The sequence derives from a female donor with breast cancer. Some clones in this sample may be carry-over from other donors' samples. The chain employs TRBV5-1 and TRBJ2-7; the D gene remains uncertain. The nucleotides read TGCGCCAGCAGCTTGAGCCGGGCTTACTACGAGCAGTACTTC. This codes for CASSLSRAYYEQYF.